This T cell receptor (beta chain) was identified in a study of T cell responses to AZD1222 COVID-19 vaccine listed by TCRdb under 2021. About the full investigation: A total of just over 230 trial participants underwent TCR sequencing, of whom 200 to 220 had received two doses of AZD1222 and approximately 26 had received two doses of the MenACWY control vaccine. Trial participants were enrolled into age subgroups of 18-55, 56-69 and 70-plus years, which contained about 150, 27 and 61 TCR-sequenced participants, respectively.

What the work shows at the level of the full study, not this receptor alone: Conclusions about previously exposed vaccinees are limited, since just a handful of AZD1222 recipients were seropositive for SARS-CoV-2 at baseline. The vaccine-associated CD4 TCRs covered the entire spike protein, and the dominant responses fell in regions 160-218 and 743-854. The 56-69-year group was small, and its depth increase did not reach significance, likely because of low power. No day 14 peak-response samples were available, so repertoires were characterized only after the peak T cell response. Spike-specific TCR breadth and depth rose significantly after two AZD1222 doses compared with day 0 and with MenACWY recipients. Reportedly, close to half of the unique spike-specific TCRs recognized epitopes lying outside the regions that are mutated in the B.1.351 and B.1.1.7 variants. Participants were mostly white British, with more females than males. The authors suggested clonal diversity may have been underestimated.

Sample time point, as interpreted from the label and publication: about 28 days (+/-7) after the second vaccine dose. AZD1222 recipients whose second dose came at about 4 weeks and those whose second dose came at about 12 weeks were combined into one group, since spike-specific TCR depth and breadth did not differ between the two schedules. Vaccinee samples came from UK trials COV001 and COV002, including a single-blind randomized controlled phase 2/3 trial of AZD1222 (ChAdOx1 nCoV-19) in healthy adults. For TCRbeta chain sequencing, PBMC samples from trial participants were taken at day 0 and at day 28 after the second dose. The CDR3 regions of human TCRbeta chains were analyzed by immunosequencing. On the authors' methods: Repertoire TCRs were matched against a reference library of SARS-CoV-2-specific TCRs generated with the MIRA antigen-specificity platform. Breadth was defined as the fraction of unique TCRs that were SARS-CoV-2-associated, and depth was defined as the fraction of total T cells that were SARS-CoV-2-associated. Using the MIRA data, every spike-specific TCR was mapped to the spike region that the TCR reacted to and assigned to either a CD4 or a CD8 class. Log10-transformed breadth and depth values were compared by one-way ANOVA with Sidak's multiple comparisons tests. This immuneACCESS table, as held by TCRdb, lists in-frame sequences with V and J called but not all clones. Of the missing ones, under half trace to an unresolved V gene in checked studies; the others have no known cause. V, J and clone size derive from that table, while D and trimming were established from the DNA sequence. This sample gives approximately 140,000 clones in total; roughly 92% of them show up just once. Roughly 10% of the sample goes to the ten largest clones.

As for this clone: This receptor's antigen is unknown. Per-base quality was not reported, and no clone a single base away is much larger than it.

Counted from cysteine to phenylalanine, this CDR3 has 14 amino acids. Solely the CDR3 DNA is kept, with 42 bases framed from the first base. The germline V gene supplies CDR1 MNHEY and CDR2 SVGAGI. Relative to germline, V is 8 bases shorter and J is 2 bases shorter, with 15 bases between their ends. This material consisted of peripheral blood, taken 28 days after the second AZD1222 dose. The chain was built from TRBV6-5 and TRBJ1-1, and perhaps TRBD1 as D gene, on 5 matching bases. The clonotype was recovered from an adult who received the AZD1222 COVID-19 vaccine. The nucleotide sequence is given as TGTGCCAGCTCTTGGGGGGTACCCAACACTGAAGCTTTCTTT. This is translated as CASSWGVPNTEAFF.